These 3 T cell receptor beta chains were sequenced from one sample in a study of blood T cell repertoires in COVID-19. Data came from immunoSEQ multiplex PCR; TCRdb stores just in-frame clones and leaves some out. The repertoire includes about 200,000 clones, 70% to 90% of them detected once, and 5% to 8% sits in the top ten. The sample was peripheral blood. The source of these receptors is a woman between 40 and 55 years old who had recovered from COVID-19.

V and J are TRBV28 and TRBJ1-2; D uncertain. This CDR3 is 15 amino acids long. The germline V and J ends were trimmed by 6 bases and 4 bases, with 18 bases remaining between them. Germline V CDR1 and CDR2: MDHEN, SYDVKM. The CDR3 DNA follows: TGTGCCAGCAGATTCTCCGGAGGAGTCTTCTATGGCTACACCTTC. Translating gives CASRFSGGVFYGYTF.

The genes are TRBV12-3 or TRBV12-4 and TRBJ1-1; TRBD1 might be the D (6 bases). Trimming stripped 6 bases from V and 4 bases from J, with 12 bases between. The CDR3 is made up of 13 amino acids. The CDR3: CASSPTGSTEAFF. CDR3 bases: TGTGCCAGCAGCCCTACAGGGAGCACTGAAGCTTTCTTT.

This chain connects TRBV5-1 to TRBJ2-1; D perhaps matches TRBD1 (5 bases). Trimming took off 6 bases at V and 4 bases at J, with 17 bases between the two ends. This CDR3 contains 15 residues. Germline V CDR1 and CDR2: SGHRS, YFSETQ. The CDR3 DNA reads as TGCGCCAGCAATCAGGGATCCCTTCTTTACAATGAGCAGTTCTTC. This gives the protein CASNQGSLLYNEQFF.